The rows below give T cell receptor beta chains drawn from one sample of a study of a mutant IDH1 vaccine in newly diagnosed glioma. Generated by immunoSEQ multiplex PCR, the TCRdb table keeps only in-frame clones and is missing some. The top ten clones hold about a quarter of a sample with about 30,000 clones, roughly four fifths of them seen once. For these receptors, no antigen is known. Sample: PBMCs, taken from a glioma patient whose treatment included an IDH1 peptide vaccine. Receptor source: a man aged 25-45 years with glioma. The CDR3 runs from the conserved cysteine through the conserved F or W. Fields, in order: clone size, J gene, D gene, V gene, CDR3 DNA, CDR3 protein. D genes are given only for firm matches. Clone size, where shown, is once, few, many, or a class for clones that have expanded.

clone size: NA
J gene: TRBJ2-7
D gene: NA
V gene: TRBV21-1
CDR3 DNA: TGTGCCAGCTGGACTAGCGGAGCTAGGAGCTCCTACGAGCAGTACTTC
CDR3 protein: CASWTSGARSSYEQYF

clone size: NA
J gene: TRBJ2-1
D gene: TRBD2
V gene: TRBV5-1
CDR3 DNA: TGCGCCAGCAGCCCCCATTTTAGCGGGGGGGCCGGCGAGCAGTTCTTC
CDR3 protein: CASSPHFSGGAGEQFF

clone size: NA
J gene: TRBJ2-1
D gene: NA
V gene: TRBV5-1
CDR3 DNA: TGCGCCAGCAGCTTGTACGCCAGTGACAATGAGCAGTTCTTC
CDR3 protein: CASSLYASDNEQFF

clone size: NA
J gene: TRBJ1-2
D gene: NA
V gene: TRBV29-1
CDR3 DNA: TGCAGCGTTGAGGGGCGGGCTAACTATGGCTACACCTTC
CDR3 protein: CSVEGRANYGYTF

clone size: NA
J gene: TRBJ2-7
D gene: NA
V gene: TRBV18
CDR3 DNA: TGTGCCAGCTCACCAGGCCGATTTTCCTACGAGCAGTACTTC
CDR3 protein: CASSPGRFSYEQYF

clone size: NA
J gene: TRBJ2-7
D gene: NA
V gene: TRBV6-5
CDR3 DNA: TGTGCCAGCACTACATCGTTCTCCTACGAGCAGTACTTC
CDR3 protein: CASTTSFSYEQYF

clone size: NA
J gene: TRBJ1-3
D gene: NA
V gene: TRBV7-9
CDR3 DNA: TGTGCCAGCAGCCATGGACAGCCTGGAAACACCATATATTTT
CDR3 protein: CASSHGQPGNTIYF

clone size: NA
J gene: TRBJ1-3
D gene: NA
V gene: TRBV7-9
CDR3 DNA: TGTGCCAGCAGCTTAGGGGCCAGCTCTGGAAACACCATATATTTT
CDR3 protein: CASSLGASSGNTIYF

clone size: NA
J gene: TRBJ2-1
D gene: NA
V gene: TRBV7-9
CDR3 DNA: TGTGCCAGCATTGGTATGGCCGACAGCTCCTACAATGAGCAGTTCTTC
CDR3 protein: CASIGMADSSYNEQFF

clone size: NA
J gene: TRBJ2-3
D gene: TRBD1
V gene: TRBV5-4
CDR3 DNA: TGTGCCAGCAGCGTTGCGGTGGGACAGGGGAACACAGATACGCAGTATTTT
CDR3 protein: CASSVAVGQGNTDTQYF

clone size: NA
J gene: TRBJ2-7
D gene: NA
V gene: TRBV19
CDR3 DNA: TGTGCCAGTAGTATAGACGGCACCTACGAGCAGTACTTC
CDR3 protein: CASSIDGTYEQYF

clone size: NA
J gene: TRBJ2-3
D gene: NA
V gene: TRBV5-1
CDR3 DNA: TGCGCCAGCAGCTTGGCTCCGGGGTCGCGGCAAGATACGCAGTATTTT
CDR3 protein: CASSLAPGSRQDTQYF

clone size: few
J gene: TRBJ2-7
D gene: TRBD1
V gene: TRBV28
CDR3 DNA: TGTGCCAGCAGTTTCTCCCAAATCCGGGACAGGGGACTTTTAGTAGGGTACTTC
CDR3 protein: CASSFSQIRDRGLLVGYF

clone size: NA
J gene: TRBJ1-1
D gene: NA
V gene: TRBV12-5
CDR3 DNA: TGTGCTAGTGTAGGGGCCGGGACTGAAGCTTTCTTT
CDR3 protein: CASVGAGTEAFF

clone size: once
J gene: TRBJ2-2
D gene: TRBD1
V gene: TRBV30
CDR3 DNA: TGTGCCTGGAGTGTACATTTGGCAGGGGGCACGACCGGGGAGCTGTTTTTT
CDR3 protein: CAWSVHLAGGTTGELFF

clone size: NA
J gene: TRBJ2-7
D gene: NA
V gene: TRBV11-2
CDR3 DNA: TGTGCCAGCAGCTCCGAGTCGAGGGGGAGCTACGAGCAGTACTTC
CDR3 protein: CASSSESRGSYEQYF

clone size: NA
J gene: TRBJ2-7
D gene: NA
V gene: TRBV5-1
CDR3 DNA: TGCGCCAGCAGCCCGACACTCTACGAGCAGTACTTC
CDR3 protein: CASSPTLYEQYF

clone size: NA
J gene: TRBJ2-2
D gene: TRBD2
V gene: TRBV7-6
CDR3 DNA: TGTGCCAGCAGCTTACGTTCATATACTGCGGGAGGGCCGGGCGGGGAGCTGTTTTTT
CDR3 protein: CASSLRSYTAGGPGGELFF

clone size: NA
J gene: TRBJ2-2
D gene: NA
V gene: TRBV27
CDR3 DNA: TGTGCCAGCAGTTTGACCGGACAGAGCACCGGGGAGCTGTTTTTT
CDR3 protein: CASSLTGQSTGELFF

clone size: NA
J gene: TRBJ1-1
D gene: NA
V gene: TRBV5-1
CDR3 DNA: TGCGCCAGCAGCTCGGATCAGGGAAGGACTGAAGCTTTCTTT
CDR3 protein: CASSSDQGRTEAFF

clone size: NA
J gene: TRBJ2-7
D gene: NA
V gene: TRBV2
CDR3 DNA: TGTGCCAGCAGTGAAGTCCAACAGTTAACCTACGAGCAGTACTTC
CDR3 protein: CASSEVQQLTYEQYF

clone size: NA
J gene: TRBJ2-3
D gene: NA
V gene: TRBV30
CDR3 DNA: TGTGCCTCTTCAATGGGGGTAACCGACACAGATACGCAGTATTTT
CDR3 protein: CASSMGVTDTDTQYF

clone size: once
J gene: TRBJ1-2
D gene: NA
V gene: TRBV19
CDR3 DNA: TGTGCCAGTATCACGGCCATCGGTGGGTCATACTATGGCTACACCTTC
CDR3 protein: CASITAIGGSYYGYTF

clone size: NA
J gene: TRBJ2-3
D gene: NA
V gene: TRBV25-1
CDR3 DNA: TGTGCCAGCAGCGTTAGCACAGATACGCAGTATTTT
CDR3 protein: CASSVSTDTQYF

clone size: NA
J gene: TRBJ2-1
D gene: TRBD1
V gene: TRBV29-1
CDR3 DNA: TGCAGCGTTGAAGAGGGAAGGGGACAGCCCGTCTTC
CDR3 protein: CSVEEGRGQPVF

clone size: NA
J gene: TRBJ2-3
D gene: NA
V gene: TRBV2
CDR3 DNA: TGTGCCAGCAGTCCGGACTGGCGCACAGATACGCAGTATTTT
CDR3 protein: CASSPDWRTDTQYF

clone size: NA
J gene: TRBJ1-4
D gene: NA
V gene: TRBV9
CDR3 DNA: TGTGCCAGAAACATCCCGGGCTCAACTAATGAAAAACTGTTTTTT
CDR3 protein: CARNIPGSTNEKLFF

clone size: NA
J gene: TRBJ2-7
D gene: NA
V gene: TRBV6-5
CDR3 DNA: TGTGCCAGCGCAAACAAGGGGCAGTTCTTCCACGAGCAGTACTTC
CDR3 protein: CASANKGQFFHEQYF

clone size: NA
J gene: TRBJ1-6
D gene: NA
V gene: TRBV7-2
CDR3 DNA: TGTGCCAGCAGCTTACTTGGACCGCCCTATAATTCACCCCTCCACTTT
CDR3 protein: CASSLLGPPYNSPLHF

clone size: NA
J gene: TRBJ2-3
D gene: NA
V gene: TRBV2
CDR3 DNA: TGTGCCAGCAGTGTCTTCGCTAGCACAGATACGCAGTATTTT
CDR3 protein: CASSVFASTDTQYF

clone size: NA
J gene: TRBJ2-2
D gene: TRBD2
V gene: TRBV5-4
CDR3 DNA: TGTGCCAGCAGCTCCCCTAGCGGGAGGTCAACCGGGGAGCTGTTTTTT
CDR3 protein: CASSSPSGRSTGELFF

clone size: NA
J gene: TRBJ1-1
D gene: NA
V gene: TRBV4-1
CDR3 DNA: TGCGCCAGCAGCCAAGTAGGACAGAACACTGAAGCTTTCTTT
CDR3 protein: CASSQVGQNTEAFF

clone size: NA
J gene: TRBJ2-3
D gene: NA
V gene: TRBV5-1
CDR3 DNA: TGCGCCAGCAGCTCCAGGGAGGGCACAGATACGCAGTATTTT
CDR3 protein: CASSSREGTDTQYF

clone size: NA
J gene: TRBJ2-5
D gene: NA
V gene: TRBV7-3
CDR3 DNA: TGTGCCAGCGGAAATGCACAGGTCCAAGAGACCCAGTACTTC
CDR3 protein: CASGNAQVQETQYF

clone size: NA
J gene: TRBJ1-6
D gene: TRBD1
V gene: TRBV7-2
CDR3 DNA: TGTGCCAGCAGTCGGGACAGAAATAATTCACCCCTCCACTTT
CDR3 protein: CASSRDRNNSPLHF

clone size: NA
J gene: TRBJ1-1
D gene: NA
V gene: TRBV30
CDR3 DNA: TGTGCCTGGAGTAGGGATCTGGCCACTGAAGCTTTCTTT
CDR3 protein: CAWSRDLATEAFF

clone size: NA
J gene: TRBJ1-4
D gene: NA
V gene: TRBV5-1
CDR3 DNA: TGCGCCAGCAGCTCAGAACATAATGAAAAACTGTTTTTT
CDR3 protein: CASSSEHNEKLFF

clone size: NA
J gene: TRBJ1-5
D gene: NA
V gene: TRBV20-1
CDR3 DNA: TGCAGTGCTAGTGCGCGCCAGCCCCAGCATTTT
CDR3 protein: CSASARQPQHF

clone size: NA
J gene: TRBJ2-3
D gene: TRBD2
V gene: TRBV19
CDR3 DNA: TGTGCCAGTAGTAATAGCGGGGGGGCCTCAGATACGCAGTATTTT
CDR3 protein: CASSNSGGASDTQYF

clone size: few
J gene: TRBJ2-3
D gene: NA
V gene: TRBV18
CDR3 DNA: TGTGCCAGCTCACCAGTTCCAGATACGCAGTATTTT
CDR3 protein: CASSPVPDTQYF

clone size: NA
J gene: TRBJ1-2
D gene: NA
V gene: TRBV30
CDR3 DNA: TGTGCTTATAGACAGACGCCGAACTATGGCTACACCTTC
CDR3 protein: CAYRQTPNYGYTF

clone size: NA
J gene: TRBJ2-7
D gene: NA
V gene: TRBV10-3
CDR3 DNA: TGTGCCATCAGTGGGGGGACGTACTCCTACGAGCAGTACTTC
CDR3 protein: CAISGGTYSYEQYF

clone size: NA
J gene: TRBJ2-2
D gene: TRBD2
V gene: TRBV6-5
CDR3 DNA: TGTGCCAGCAGACCCCCGGGACTAGTAGGCGGGGAGCTGTTTTTT
CDR3 protein: CASRPPGLVGGELFF

clone size: NA
J gene: TRBJ1-6
D gene: NA
V gene: TRBV11-2
CDR3 DNA: TGTGCCAGCGGACGTAATTCACCCCTCCACTTT
CDR3 protein: CASGRNSPLHF

clone size: NA
J gene: TRBJ1-2
D gene: TRBD1
V gene: TRBV4-1
CDR3 DNA: TGCGCCAGCAGTCCCCGGACAGGACCTAAACTATTGAGCTACACCTTC
CDR3 protein: CASSPRTGPKLLSYTF

clone size: NA
J gene: TRBJ1-4
D gene: TRBD1
V gene: TRBV5-4
CDR3 DNA: TGTGCCAGCAGCCACGGGACAGTTGCAACTAATGAAAAACTGTTTTTT
CDR3 protein: CASSHGTVATNEKLFF

clone size: NA
J gene: TRBJ1-1
D gene: NA
V gene: TRBV5-1
CDR3 DNA: TGCGCCAGCAGCTTGTCAGGGTCGGAGACTGAAGCTTTCTTT
CDR3 protein: CASSLSGSETEAFF

clone size: NA
J gene: TRBJ2-5
D gene: NA
V gene: TRBV7-2
CDR3 DNA: TGTGCCAGCAGCTTCCGTACAGGGACAGAGACCCAGTACTTC
CDR3 protein: CASSFRTGTETQYF

clone size: NA
J gene: TRBJ2-7
D gene: TRBD1
V gene: TRBV2
CDR3 DNA: TGTGCCAGCAGTCGACTAGGGACAGGGATGAACGAGCAGTACTTC
CDR3 protein: CASSRLGTGMNEQYF

clone size: NA
J gene: TRBJ2-1
D gene: TRBD1
V gene: TRBV7-2
CDR3 DNA: TGTGCCAGCAGCCCCAAGACAGGGCACTACAATGAGCAGTTCTTC
CDR3 protein: CASSPKTGHYNEQFF

clone size: NA
J gene: TRBJ1-6
D gene: TRBD1
V gene: TRBV30
CDR3 DNA: TGTGCCTGGAGAACAGGGGGTTATAATTCACCCCTCCACTTT
CDR3 protein: CAWRTGGYNSPLHF

clone size: NA
J gene: TRBJ2-3
D gene: TRBD1
V gene: TRBV29-1
CDR3 DNA: TGCAGCGTTGAAGATCCCAGGGGGATGGCGGATACGCAGTATTTT
CDR3 protein: CSVEDPRGMADTQYF

clone size: once
J gene: TRBJ2-7
D gene: TRBD1
V gene: TRBV7-2
CDR3 DNA: TGTGCCAGCAGCCAGGGAGGGGGGACAGGGATCTACGAGCAGTACTTC
CDR3 protein: CASSQGGGTGIYEQYF

clone size: NA
J gene: TRBJ1-1
D gene: NA
V gene: TRBV2
CDR3 DNA: TGTGCCAGCAGTGAAGAAAATTGGGGGAATGATGAAGCTTTCTTT
CDR3 protein: CASSEENWGNDEAFF

clone size: NA
J gene: TRBJ1-1
D gene: NA
V gene: TRBV9
CDR3 DNA: TGTGCCAGCAGCGTAGACAACAGGAACACTGAAGCTTTCTTT
CDR3 protein: CASSVDNRNTEAFF

clone size: once
J gene: TRBJ1-5
D gene: NA
V gene: TRBV11-2
CDR3 DNA: TGTGCCAGCAGCACCCGGGGCCGGGGTCGCAATCAGCCCCAGCATTTT
CDR3 protein: CASSTRGRGRNQPQHF

clone size: NA
J gene: TRBJ1-1
D gene: NA
V gene: TRBV7-9
CDR3 DNA: TGTGCCAGCAGCGTGAGGAACACTGAAGCTTTCTTT
CDR3 protein: CASSVRNTEAFF

clone size: NA
J gene: TRBJ1-5
D gene: NA
V gene: TRBV6-1
CDR3 DNA: TGTGCCAGCAGTGGTGGGGTAAACAATCAGCCCCAGCATTTT
CDR3 protein: CASSGGVNNQPQHF

clone size: NA
J gene: TRBJ2-3
D gene: NA
V gene: TRBV30
CDR3 DNA: TGTGCCTGGAGTGTTCAGGGCGGCACAGATACGCAGTATTTT
CDR3 protein: CAWSVQGGTDTQYF

clone size: NA
J gene: TRBJ1-2
D gene: NA
V gene: TRBV2
CDR3 DNA: TGTGCCAGCAGTGAAGATATCTGGCGAACGGGGGGCTACACCTTC
CDR3 protein: CASSEDIWRTGGYTF